These T cell receptor beta chains were read from a single sample in a study of early T cells in non-severe SARS-CoV-2 infection. MiXCR, applied by TCRdb to the 5' RACE reads, yields one record per CDR3 protein. Among around 67,000 distinct CDR3 sequences, 10% to 12% were seen once, and the ten largest hold 5% to 7%. Sequencing was performed on whole blood, taken at baseline. The receptors were sampled from an adult who was a healthcare worker with PCR-confirmed SARS-CoV-2 infection or an uninfected control (not recorded which). CDR3s include the opening cysteine and the closing phenylalanine or tryptophan. Fields, in order: D gene, V gene, clone size, J gene, CDR3 DNA, CDR3 protein. D genes are given only for firm matches. Only part of the rows carry a size: once, few, many, or a class if the clone is expanded.

D gene: TRBD2
V gene: TRBV14
clone size: many
J gene: TRBJ2-1
CDR3 DNA: TGTGCCAGCAGCCACAAACCCCTCTCCGGGGGGGCGAGTTGTGAGCAGTTCTTC
CDR3 protein: CASSHKPLSGGASCEQFF

D gene: .
V gene: TRBV20-1
clone size: .
J gene: TRBJ1-2
CDR3 DNA: TGCAGTGCTAGTAGGGCAGGGACCCGTTACTATGGCTACACCTTC
CDR3 protein: CSASRAGTRYYGYTF

D gene: .
V gene: TRBV3-2
clone size: .
J gene: TRBJ2-1
CDR3 DNA: TGTGCCAGCAGCCAAGACCAAGTGGCTAGCGCTACCTACAATGAGCAGTTCTTC
CDR3 protein: CASSQDQVASATYNEQFF

D gene: TRBD1
V gene: TRBV29-1
clone size: many
J gene: TRBJ2-7
CDR3 DNA: TGCAGCGCCGTTGATCAGGGGGCCCCATCCTACGAGCAGTACTTC
CDR3 protein: CSAVDQGAPSYEQYF

D gene: TRBD1
V gene: TRBV7-6
clone size: few
J gene: TRBJ2-5
CDR3 DNA: TGTGCCAGCAGCTTCCCCCCCGGACAGGTGGCTGAGACCCAGTACTTC
CDR3 protein: CASSFPPGQVAETQYF

D gene: .
V gene: TRBV20-1
clone size: few
J gene: TRBJ2-7
CDR3 DNA: TGCAGTGCATTCGACAGGTGGAAGAGCTCCTACGAGCAGTACTTC
CDR3 protein: CSAFDRWKSSYEQYF

D gene: .
V gene: TRBV7-9
clone size: once
J gene: TRBJ2-3
CDR3 DNA: TGTGCCAGCAGCTTTCGGGGACGCACAGATACGCAGTATTTT
CDR3 protein: CASSFRGRTDTQYF

D gene: TRBD2
V gene: TRBV6-2/TRBV6-3
clone size: few
J gene: TRBJ2-2
CDR3 DNA: TGTGCCAGCAGTTCCCCGGGACTAGCGGGAGTCGTTGGCACCGGGGAGCTGTTTTTT
CDR3 protein: CASSSPGLAGVVGTGELFF

D gene: .
V gene: TRBV20-1
clone size: few
J gene: TRBJ2-3
CDR3 DNA: TGCAGTGCTAGAGATACGGGAACTAGCACAGATACGCAGTATTTT
CDR3 protein: CSARDTGTSTDTQYF

D gene: TRBD2
V gene: TRBV5-1
clone size: many
J gene: TRBJ2-1
CDR3 DNA: TGCGCCAGCAGCTTGGTAGCGGGAAGCTCCTACAATGAGCAGTTCTTC
CDR3 protein: CASSLVAGSSYNEQFF

D gene: .
V gene: TRBV5-1
clone size: .
J gene: TRBJ2-7
CDR3 DNA: TGCGCCAGCAGCCCCGGGACTCATGCCACCTACGAGCAGTACTTC
CDR3 protein: CASSPGTHATYEQYF

D gene: .
V gene: TRBV19
clone size: many
J gene: TRBJ2-4
CDR3 DNA: TGTGCCAGTAGTAAGGCAGGGGACTCCAAAAACATTCAGTACTTC
CDR3 protein: CASSKAGDSKNIQYF

D gene: .
V gene: TRBV6-2/TRBV6-3
clone size: .
J gene: TRBJ2-1
CDR3 DNA: TGTGCCAGCAGTTACGGGGTCAATTACCCGAAGGTCCACTTC
CDR3 protein: CASSYGVNYPKVHF

D gene: TRBD2
V gene: TRBV6-6
clone size: .
J gene: TRBJ2-1
CDR3 DNA: TGTGCCAGCAGAACCCTTGGGGGAGGGTTGGATGAGCAGTTCTTC
CDR3 protein: CASRTLGGGLDEQFF

D gene: TRBD1
V gene: TRBV11-2
clone size: few
J gene: TRBJ2-5
CDR3 DNA: TGTGCCACCACTCGAGACAGGGAACGAGAGACCCAGTACTTC
CDR3 protein: CATTRDRERETQYF

D gene: TRBD1
V gene: TRBV5-5
clone size: many
J gene: TRBJ1-1
CDR3 DNA: TGTGCCAGCAGCATTAAACAGGGGGCCACTGAAGCTTTCTTT
CDR3 protein: CASSIKQGATEAFF

D gene: .
V gene: TRBV4-2
clone size: .
J gene: TRBJ2-7
CDR3 DNA: TGTGCCAGCAGCCAAACTATTTTTCTCGAGCAGTACTTC
CDR3 protein: CASSQTIFLEQYF

D gene: .
V gene: TRBV5-5
clone size: few
J gene: TRBJ1-4
CDR3 DNA: TGTGCCAGCAGCTCTTGGGCCGGCACCTTATCAACTAATGAAAAACTGTTTTTT
CDR3 protein: CASSSWAGTLSTNEKLFF

D gene: TRBD2
V gene: TRBV30
clone size: many
J gene: TRBJ2-7
CDR3 DNA: TGTGCCTGGAGTACGGTGACTAGCGGCATGAAGGTATACGAGCAGTACTTC
CDR3 protein: CAWSTVTSGMKVYEQYF

D gene: TRBD1
V gene: TRBV7-2
clone size: many
J gene: TRBJ1-6
CDR3 DNA: TGTGCCAGCAGACAAACAGGGGGCATTAATTCACCCCTCCACTTT
CDR3 protein: CASRQTGGINSPLHF

D gene: .
V gene: TRBV29-1
clone size: .
J gene: TRBJ2-1
CDR3 DNA: TGCAGCGTTGATCCAGCCTACAATGAGCAGTTCTTC
CDR3 protein: CSVDPAYNEQFF

D gene: .
V gene: TRBV20-1
clone size: few
J gene: TRBJ1-3
CDR3 DNA: TGCAGTGCTCGCGTCCGGATCTCTGGAAACACCATATATTTT
CDR3 protein: CSARVRISGNTIYF

D gene: .
V gene: TRBV7-9
clone size: few
J gene: TRBJ2-2
CDR3 DNA: TGTGCCAGCAGCTTAGAGCCTACCGGGGAGCTGTTTTTT
CDR3 protein: CASSLEPTGELFF

D gene: TRBD1
V gene: TRBV5-1
clone size: few
J gene: TRBJ2-7
CDR3 DNA: TGCGCCAGCACCTCCGGGACAGGGGGCATTCTCGAGCAGTACTTC
CDR3 protein: CASTSGTGGILEQYF

D gene: TRBD2
V gene: TRBV30
clone size: few
J gene: TRBJ2-3
CDR3 DNA: TGTGCCTGGGGGGAGGGTAGCACAGATACGCAGTATTTT
CDR3 protein: CAWGEGSTDTQYF

D gene: .
V gene: TRBV7-6
clone size: few
J gene: TRBJ2-6
CDR3 DNA: TGTGCCAGCAGAGCCGCAGGGATTGGGGCCAACGTCCTGACTTTC
CDR3 protein: CASRAAGIGANVLTF

D gene: .
V gene: TRBV2
clone size: few
J gene: TRBJ2-3
CDR3 DNA: TGTGCCAGCAGTGAGGGGTCGGATACGCAGTATTTT
CDR3 protein: CASSEGSDTQYF

D gene: TRBD2
V gene: TRBV7-2
clone size: many
J gene: TRBJ2-5
CDR3 DNA: TGTGCCAGCAGCCCACTCCTAGCGGGAGGTCGAGAGACCCAGTACTTC
CDR3 protein: CASSPLLAGGRETQYF

D gene: .
V gene: TRBV18
clone size: .
J gene: TRBJ2-7
CDR3 DNA: TGTGCCAGCTCACCACCACCTTGGGTTCTCCAAGGGGGCGAGCAGTACTTC
CDR3 protein: CASSPPPWVLQGGEQYF

D gene: .
V gene: TRBV20-1
clone size: few
J gene: TRBJ2-7
CDR3 DNA: TGCAGTGCTAGTCGAGTACGCGAGCAGTACTTC
CDR3 protein: CSASRVREQYF

D gene: .
V gene: TRBV6-5
clone size: few
J gene: TRBJ2-7
CDR3 DNA: TGTGCCAGCAGTTACTCGATGCTAGGGATCCACGAGCAGTACTTC
CDR3 protein: CASSYSMLGIHEQYF

D gene: .
V gene: TRBV28
clone size: many
J gene: TRBJ2-2
CDR3 DNA: TGTGCCAGCACCGCAGGGGGGACCGGGGAGCTGTTTTTT
CDR3 protein: CASTAGGTGELFF

D gene: .
V gene: TRBV7-2
clone size: few
J gene: TRBJ1-2
CDR3 DNA: TGTGCCAGCAGCCGAGTACCAGCGCATGGCTACACCTTC
CDR3 protein: CASSRVPAHGYTF

D gene: .
V gene: TRBV3-1
clone size: .
J gene: TRBJ1-5
CDR3 DNA: TGTGCCAGCAGCCAAGATGGGCGGAGCAATCAGCCCCAGCATTTT
CDR3 protein: CASSQDGRSNQPQHF

D gene: TRBD2
V gene: TRBV7-2
clone size: .
J gene: TRBJ2-3
CDR3 DNA: TGTGCCAGCAGCCTCTATTGGGACTACCGCACAGATACGCAGTATTTT
CDR3 protein: CASSLYWDYRTDTQYF

D gene: .
V gene: TRBV7-9
clone size: few
J gene: TRBJ2-3
CDR3 DNA: TGTGCCAGCAGCTTACGAGCCGATACGCAGTATTTT
CDR3 protein: CASSLRADTQYF

D gene: .
V gene: TRBV5-6
clone size: many
J gene: TRBJ2-5
CDR3 DNA: TGTGCCAGCAGCTTTCCTATGATACAAGAGACCCAGTACTTC
CDR3 protein: CASSFPMIQETQYF

D gene: .
V gene: TRBV11-2
clone size: few
J gene: TRBJ2-5
CDR3 DNA: TGTGCCAGCAGCCCCCGCCAAGAGACCCAGTACTTC
CDR3 protein: CASSPRQETQYF

D gene: TRBD1
V gene: TRBV3-1
clone size: few
J gene: TRBJ1-4
CDR3 DNA: TGTGCCAGCACCAACCGACAGGGGGCTTGGACGACTAATGAAAAACTGTTTTTT
CDR3 protein: CASTNRQGAWTTNEKLFF